The 19 T cell receptor beta chains below were found in one sample sequenced in a study of cytomegalovirus exposure and HLA in healthy donors. Measured with immunoSEQ multiplex PCR; TCRdb has only the in-frame clones, and not every one. The top ten hold roughly 2% of the sample, which has over 200,000 clones, around nine tenths seen once. The sequencing input was PBMCs. These receptors all stem from a woman aged 18-29 years in good health and CMV-seropositive.

This clone was observed a handful of times. The chain combines TRBV28 with TRBJ1-5; TRBD1 agrees at 7 bases. The V segment lost 5 bases and the J segment 4 bases; nucleotides outside the gene matches: 8. The germline V gene has CDR1 MDHEN and CDR2 SYDVKM. This CDR3 is 15 amino acids long. The CDR3 nucleotides read TGTGCCAGCAGTCGGTTACAGGGGCGGAATCAGCCCCAGCATTTT. It is translated as CASSRLQGRNQPQHF.

The V call is TRBV6-5, the J call TRBJ1-2; possibly TRBD1 for D (5 bases). V lost 5 bases and J lost 6, with 7 bases in between. Germline loops: CDR1 MNHEY, CDR2 SVGAGI. The CDR3 consists of 11 residues. CDR3 nucleotide sequence: TGTGCCAGCAGTCGGGGGGATGGCTACACCTTC. Its protein product is CASSRGDGYTF.

This clone was seen once. The genes are TRBV7-3 and TRBJ2-7, with TRBD2 matching 8 bases. Germline-derived CDR1 and CDR2 are SGHTA and FQGTGA. V lost 4 bases, J lost 5 bases, and 10 bases stayed unmatched. CDR3 length: 15 amino acids. For the CDR3, the DNA is TGTGCCAGCAGCTCCTACGCTAGCGGGTGGAACGAGCAGTACTTC. It specifies CASSSYASGWNEQYF.

V and J are TRBV13 and TRBJ1-3; 7 nucleotides match TRBD1. The CDR3 spans 14 residues. The V gene's germline CDR1 is PRHDT and CDR2 FYEKMQ (reference sequence). V gave up 5 bases and J gave up 2 bases; unmatched junction bases: 3. CDR3 region: CASSPTGTGNTIYF. In nucleotides, the CDR3 is TGTGCCAGCAGCCCGACAGGGACTGGAAACACCATATATTTT.

This chain joins TRBV4-1 and TRBJ1-4; TRBD1 agrees at 9 bases. J was trimmed by 8 bases and V by 0 bases; bases with no gene match: 7. The CDR3 is 16 amino acids. Germline CDR1 MGHRA, CDR2 YSYEKL. The CDR3 loop is CASSQDEGQGGEKLFF. CDR3 coding DNA: TGCGCCAGCAGCCAAGACGAGGGACAGGGCGGAGAAAAACTGTTTTTT.

The chain employs TRBV5-1 and TRBJ2-7; D uncertain. Per germline, CDR1 SGHRS and CDR2 YFSETQ. V lost 0 bases to trimming and J lost 0 bases, with 16 bases between them. There are 17 residues in the CDR3. This CDR3 is CASSLVVFSTNSYEQYF. As DNA, the CDR3 is TGCGCCAGCAGCTTGGTTGTATTTAGCACCAACTCCTACGAGCAGTACTTC.

This chain links TRBV28 with TRBJ1-5; 10 nucleotides align to TRBD1. V dropped 8 bases and J dropped 2; count of bases not matched to a gene: 3. Germline loops: CDR1 MDHEN, CDR2 SYDVKM. The CDR3 is 14 residues long. The CDR3: CASGTGDGNQPQHF. The CDR3 nucleotides are TGTGCCAGCGGGACAGGGGACGGCAATCAGCCCCAGCATTTT.

This clone came up once. The CDR3: CASSFYRNPSYEQYF. CDR3 coding DNA: TGTGCCAGCAGTTTTTACAGAAACCCCTCCTACGAGCAGTACTTC. This sequence joins TRBV27 and TRBJ2-7, with D uncertain. This CDR3 contains 15 residues. Germline-derived CDR1 and CDR2 are MNHEY and SMNVEV (reference sequence). Trimming removed 3 bases at V and 0 bases at J, with 12 bases between.

The chain combines TRBV27 with TRBJ1-4; D possibly corresponds to TRBD1 (6 bases). The length of the CDR3 is 16 residues. The V end was cut by 4 bases, the J end by 8 bases, with 20 bases between. Germline V gives CDR1 MNHEY, CDR2 SMNVEV (reference sequence). CDR3 sequence: CASSSPNREGREKLFF. The CDR3 DNA is TGTGCCAGCAGTTCCCCTAACAGGGAGGGTCGGGAAAAACTGTTTTTT.

The chain combines TRBV5-4 with TRBJ1-1, with 8 bases matching TRBD1. Per germline, CDR1 SGHNT and CDR2 YYREEE (reference sequence). CDR3 length equals 15 residues. Trimming took 4 bases from V and 1 from J; bases not matched to a gene: 6. CDR3 protein: CASSQIDRGNTEAFF. The DNA of the CDR3 is TGTGCCAGCAGCCAGATAGACAGGGGGAACACTGAAGCTTTCTTT.

The rearrangement links TRBV6-5 to TRBJ2-1; the D gene is possibly TRBD1 (5 bases). The V gene's germline CDR1 is MNHEY and CDR2 SVGAGI. V lost 6 bases and J lost 2, with 11 bases in between. The CDR3 sequence is 14 residues long. CDR3 bases: TGTGCCAGCAGGCCCAGGGCCCCCTACAATGAGCAGTTCTTC. It encodes CASRPRAPYNEQFF.

The V gene is TRBV5-6, the J gene TRBJ1-1, with 8 bases identical to TRBD1. CDR1 is SGHDT and CDR2 is YYEEEE in the germline V gene. This CDR3 comprises 15 residues. With 2 bases clipped from V and 3 bases from J, the junction kept 6 bases outside the gene matches. DNA for the CDR3: TGTGCCAGCAGCTTCTTACAGGGGGTAGACACTGAAGCTTTCTTT. Amino acid sequence: CASSFLQGVDTEAFF.

The CDR3 DNA sequence: TGCAGCGTTGAAGATGGGACAGGGAAAGAGGTAGCGGGAGCGGTTGAGCAGTTCTTC. Translating it yields CSVEDGTGKEVAGAVEQFF. V usage is TRBV29-1 and J usage is TRBJ2-1; D may be TRBD1 or TRBD2 (9 bases each). V dropped 0 bases and J dropped 9 bases, with 30 bases sitting between them. Germline V gene sequence: CDR1 SQVTM, CDR2 ANQGSEA. The CDR3 covers 19 residues.

This chain links TRBV20-1 with TRBJ1-2, with a tentative D call TRBD1 (5 bases). The germline V gene encodes CDR1 DFQATT and CDR2 SNEGSKA (reference sequence). V lost 3 bases and J 8 bases, leaving 10 bases between the germline ends. This CDR3 comprises 11 residues. The CDR3: CSASPGGGYTF. CDR3 nucleotide sequence: TGCAGTGCTAGTCCGGGGGGAGGCTACACCTTC.

The table lists this clone with a few counts. V usage is TRBV6-5 and J usage is TRBJ2-7, with D possibly TRBD1 on 5 matching bases. This CDR3 has 14 residues. Trimming shortened V by 2 bases and J by 2 bases, and 10 bases separated the two germline ends. Germline CDR1 is MNHEY and CDR2 is SVGAGI. In DNA, the CDR3 is TGTGCCAGCAGTTACAAGGACACCCCCTACGAGCAGTACTTC. It codes for CASSYKDTPYEQYF.

This sequence joins TRBV7-6 and TRBJ2-7, with TRBD1 matching over 8 bases. Trimming at V came to 8 bases and at J to 6 bases, leaving 9 bases not matched to a gene. The germline CDR1 and CDR2 sequences are SGHVS and FNYEAQ. This CDR3 comprises 13 residues. This chain's CDR3 is CASGQGGLREQYF. DNA for the CDR3: TGTGCCAGCGGACAGGGTGGGTTGCGCGAGCAGTACTTC.

The J gene is TRBJ2-5, the V gene TRBV5-1; no definite D call. This CDR3 has 14 residues. Germline CDR1 reads SGHRS; CDR2 reads YFSETQ. V lost 4 bases to trimming and J lost 1 base, with 11 bases between them. The DNA for the CDR3 is TGCGCCAGCAGCCCGCAACAGCTCCAAGAGACCCAGTACTTC. This gives the protein CASSPQQLQETQYF. Drawing the rest from reference TRBV5-1 and TRBJ2-5, the complete variable domain is KAGVTQTPRYLIKTRGQQVTLSCSPISGHRSVSWYQQTPGQGLQFLFEYFSETQRNKGNFPGRFSGRQFSNSRSEMNVSTLELGDSALYLCASSPQQLQETQYFGPGTRLLVL.

This clone was found a few times. The chain employs TRBV19 and TRBJ1-2; no definite D call. This CDR3 spans 13 amino acids. In germline, CDR1 is LNHDA, CDR2 SQIVND (reference sequence). V lost 7 bases, J lost 4 bases, and 13 bases lay in between. The CDR3 nucleotides read TGTGCCAGTATTGGGCCACCCTTCTATGGCTACACCTTC. Translating it yields CASIGPPFYGYTF.

The V call is TRBV6-6, the J call TRBJ1-1; weak D call: TRBD1 (5 bases). Germline-derived CDR1 and CDR2 are MNHNY and SVGAGI (reference sequence). The CDR3 is 13 residues long. V gave up 7 bases and J gave up 3 bases, with 12 bases separating them. This CDR3 reads CASTPGGYTEAFF. CDR3 nucleotide sequence: TGTGCCAGCACCCCGGGGGGGTACACTGAAGCTTTCTTT.